The entry below gives a single T cell receptor (beta chain) sequence along with its context. This CDR3 is 13 amino acids long. V was shortened by 7 bases and J by 6 bases, with 13 bases between the two germline ends. These data originate in a study of blood T cell repertoires in COVID-19. About the research overall: The United States, Italy and Spain were the sources of the acute and convalescent COVID-19 samples. From T cells, B-cell-depleted T cells, or PBMCs came the material, which was cDNA or gDNA.

Methods used by the authors: How many nucleated cells were present was estimated from reference gene primer amplification. Method: immunoSEQ multiplex PCR; TCRdb's copy keeps in-frame clones and lacks some. That table is the source of V, J and clone size, and D and trimming were worked out from the DNA. Of approximately 71,000 clones in the sample, 88% were seen once. Sequencing was carried out using peripheral blood. The chain combines TRBV12-3 or TRBV12-4 with TRBJ1-5; D not resolved. This receptor was taken from a human donor in a cohort sampled during active COVID-19. The CDR3 bases are TGTGCCAGCACCCATTCGGGGAGTCAGCCCCAGCATTTT. It specifies CASTHSGSQPQHF.